Sequencing of this T cell receptor (beta chain) was carried out in a study of T-cell memory formation after mild COVID-19. For the study at large: There were largely donor-specific TCR clusters.

Study-level points and caveats: Contracting CD8+ clones were enriched in EMRA, CD4+ mainly in CM and EM.

5'RACE, which relied on constant-segment primers, yielded TCR alpha and TCR beta cDNA libraries carrying sample barcodes and UMIs. TCRdb used MiXCR to reprocess the 5' RACE reads, holding one entry per CDR3 protein. The data show about 90,000 distinct CDR3 sequences, 13% seen once. Remarks on this clonotype: Its antigen remains unknown.

Sequenced input: PBMCs or a T cell subset sorted from them (not recorded which). This receptor was obtained from an adult woman who had mild COVID-19 (a few samples of this study predate the infection). Cell type and time point are not known.

This chain's CDR3 is CASSPGGLRQETQYF. CDR3 DNA: TGTGCCAGCAGCCCAGGGGGGTTGAGGCAAGAGACCCAGTACTTC. The V and J genes are TRBV7-6 and TRBJ2-5, with D possibly TRBD1 on 7 matching bases. Germline V gives CDR1 SGHVS, CDR2 FNYEAQ. The CDR3 contains 15 residues. V was shortened by 5 bases and J by 2 bases, with 15 bases between the two germline ends.